This is a list of T cell receptor beta chains from one sample in a study of blood T cells in healthy people across ages. TCRdb re-analysed the 5' RACE reads in MiXCR, keeping a single row per CDR3 protein. The profile shows around 900,000 distinct CDR3 sequences, around 54% of them singletons. Material: blood. The source is an older woman in good health. Both conserved end residues are part of each CDR3. Only some rows state a clone size, as once, few, many or a class for expanded clones.

few | TRBV6-2/TRBV6-3 | CASSYPIYEQYF
NA | TRBV10-3 | CAISESLAVHEQYF
NA | TRBV6-2/TRBV6-3 | CASSYSGLGNNEQFF
NA | TRBV20-1 | CSASVAGDTQYF
NA | TRBV28 | CASSPRGPTKEETQYF
few | TRBV7-2 | CASSPGWGGKETQYF
NA | TRBV18 | CASSVAVGYNEQFF
few | TRBV15 | CATSRDQGLAGEQQYF
NA | TRBV6-1 | CASLSGTGGLYEQYF
NA | TRBV5-1 | CASSLGLTGGEGNYEQYF
NA | TRBV12-5 | CASGLTSGIYNEQFF
NA | TRBV5-1 | CASNPGTEGVGYTF
few | TRBV10-2 | CASSEGTSGRSSYEQYF
NA | TRBV20-1 | CSAPAGGRLRVEQFF
few | TRBV12-3/TRBV12-4 | CASSLVAGGPEKPNTGELFF
few | TRBV5-1 | CASSLQEPPLYNEQFF
NA | TRBV2 | CASSERGIYGETQYF
NA | TRBV5-6 | CASGPPGEQYF
NA | TRBV7-2 | CASSLARTTSGEQYF
few | TRBV19 | CASSGGRTRSETQYF
few | TRBV3-1 | CASSQEGTGALWGQYF
NA | TRBV5-1 | CASSSTRPDTDTQYF
few | TRBV28 | CASSLLEPAKNIQYF
NA | TRBV4-1 | CASSQDLNRAGTQYF
once | TRBV24-1 | CATSGRGGPNTGELFF
NA | TRBV20-1 | CSARAKTPLIDTQYF
NA | TRBV7-9 | CASPPGGGELFF
NA | TRBV12-3/TRBV12-4 | CASSSGLYEQFF
NA | TRBV3-1 | CASSRTGSTYEQYF
NA | TRBV11-2 | CASSFGTSGTYPYEQYF
NA | TRBV30 | CAWTEQQNTIYF
NA | TRBV6-2/TRBV6-3 | CASSYSVGGLRETQYF
NA | TRBV5-1 | CASSVTGTSSQTQYF
NA | TRBV20-1 | CSLGASGGAPTDTQYF
NA | TRBV20-1 | CSARDLFIETQYF
NA | TRBV12-3/TRBV12-4 | CASSLKAGAATQYF
NA | TRBV12-3/TRBV12-4 | CASSLLDIIQYF
NA | TRBV11-2 | CASTSLNRGPNSGAFF
NA | TRBV2 | CASRDDSSTEAFF
NA | TRBV29-1 | CSSRLAPNQETQYF
NA | TRBV3-1 | CASSQNRGHETQYF
NA | TRBV6-5 | CASSSPMSRSYGYTF
NA | TRBV3-1 | CASSQPSVPEAFF
NA | TRBV28 | CAGSPGTGVLSHEHF
NA | TRBV27 | CASSLRPGLLYNEQFF
few | TRBV4-1 | CASSHRSLGTHSSTEAFF
NA | TRBV12-3/TRBV12-4 | CASSTTGQYGYTF
NA | TRBV11-2 | CASSQLGLAGVNEQYF
NA | TRBV28 | CASSSLALPSTDTQYF
NA | TRBV6-7 | CASTLSGNSPLHF
NA | TRBV27 | CASTAGSSYEQYF
few | TRBV29-1 | CSVGSTQDNEQFF
NA | TRBV9 | CASSVALDRPGENEKLFF